This T cell receptor (beta chain) derives from a study of beta chain features in type 1 diabetes. The authors reverse transcribed all of the isolated RNA, so sequencing captured expressed TCRB transcripts. Clones were read by immunoSEQ multiplex PCR, and TCRdb kept only the in-frame ones, dropping some. The sample shows just over 600,000 clones, 15% to 17% of them seen only once. Staining for CD45RO/CCR7/CD25/CD127/CD95/CD27 allowed sorting of CD4+ naive, central memory, regulatory and stem cell-like memory cells. Germline V lookup: CDR1 SGHTA, CDR2 FQGNSA. This CDR3 contains 14 residues. The V gene lost 4 bases and the J gene lost 7 bases, with 14 bases spanning the gap. Notes on this clone: Antigen specificity is unknown.

Regarding the study as a whole: The VDJ junctions of type 1 diabetes patients carried fewer insertions and more deletions.

This sequence originates from a young man in good health. The rearrangement links TRBV7-2 to TRBJ2-1; D is unclear. The sample comprised naive CD4+ T cells from blood. The CDR3: CASSSNARANEQFF. The CDR3 DNA is TGTGCCAGCAGCTCGAACGCCCGGGCGAATGAGCAGTTCTTC.